This entry lists 8 T cell receptor beta chains sequenced from one sample in a study of OX40 agonist ivuxolimab in advanced cancers. Sequencing was performed with immunoSEQ multiplex PCR; in TCRdb, only in-frame clones are kept and a portion is missing. The sample has 13,000 or so clones; approximately 80% are singletons. Sequencing used CD4+ or CD8+ T cells sorted from blood, obtained in a trial of the OX40 agonist ivuxolimab. The receptor set was obtained from an adult with an advanced solid tumor such as melanoma, head and neck, liver or kidney cancer.

The rearrangement joins TRBV13 to TRBJ1-2; possible D gene TRBD1, 6 bases. CDR1 and CDR2 (germline): PRHDT, FYEKMQ (reference sequence). The CDR3 is 13 residues long. V dropped 2 bases and J dropped 6 bases, with 10 bases sitting between them. As DNA, the CDR3 is TGTGCCAGCAGCTTAATGGGGGGCAATGGCTACACCTTC. This sequence encodes CASSLMGGNGYTF. Variable domain in full (rest from reference TRBV13 and TRBJ1-2): AAGVIQSPRHLIKEKRETATLKCYPIPRHDTVYWYQQGPGQDPQFLISFYEKMQSDKGSIPDRFSAQQFSDYHSELNMSSLELGDSALYFCASSLMGGNGYTFGSGTRLTVV.

The chain uses TRBV10-3 and TRBJ1-3; D may be TRBD1 (6 bases). V lost 8 bases, J lost 0 bases, and 17 bases lay in between. The CDR3 has 16 amino acids. Germline V lookup: CDR1 ENHRY, CDR2 SYGVKD. The CDR3 DNA reads as TGTGCCATCGGACAGCGAACCGAGAGCTCTGGAAACACCATATATTTT. Translating it yields CAIGQRTESSGNTIYF.

The V and J genes are TRBV9 and TRBJ2-3; 8 bases match TRBD2. Germline V gene sequence: CDR1 SGDLS, CDR2 YYNGEE. This CDR3 has 14 residues. The V segment lost 2 bases and the J segment 7 bases; nucleotides outside the gene matches: 6. Here the CDR3 DNA reads TGTGCCAGCAGCGTGGGTAGCGGGGTTTATACGCAGTATTTT. Translated: CASSVGSGVYTQYF.

V usage is TRBV15 and J usage is TRBJ2-7, with 7 nucleotides matching TRBD2. This CDR3 is built from 16 residues. Germline CDR1 and CDR2: LNHNV and YYDKDF (reference sequence). Trimming took 1 base from V and 5 from J; bases not matched to a gene: 11. The CDR3 reads CATSRGVGEGTHEQYF. The CDR3 DNA reads TGTGCCACCAGCAGAGGAGTTGGGGAGGGAACCCACGAGCAGTACTTC.

The chain is built from TRBV5-1 and TRBJ1-1, with no clear D. Trimming pared 4 bases from V and 1 base from J, leaving 17 bases between. Germline V lookup: CDR1 SGHRS, CDR2 YFSETQ. The length of the CDR3 is 16 residues. The CDR3 bases are TGCGCCAGCAGCGTAGGGTATAACAGAGGGAACACTGAAGCTTTCTTT. The encoded protein is CASSVGYNRGNTEAFF.

The chain combines TRBV6-6 with TRBJ1-1; no clear D gene. The V gene's germline CDR1 is MNHNY and CDR2 SVGAGI (reference sequence). This CDR3 has 12 amino acids. V dropped 11 bases and J dropped 6 bases, with 16 bases sitting between them. The CDR3: CACSVGFAEAFF. The CDR3 coding sequence is TGTGCCTGTAGTGTGGGCTTCGCTGAAGCTTTCTTT.

This rearrangement joins TRBV13 to TRBJ2-3; D unclear. Germline V CDR1 and CDR2: PRHDT, FYEKMQ (reference sequence). Deletions cut 2 bases from V and 3 bases from J, with 12 bases between. The CDR3 has 15 residues. The CDR3 region has the DNA TGTGCCAGCAGCTTACTGGCTAGTTTAACAGATACGCAGTATTTT. It encodes CASSLLASLTDTQYF.

For the CDR3, the DNA is TGCAGTGCTAGGAAAATCATGGAAGCTTTCTTT. The encoded protein is CSARKIMEAFF. The chain is built from TRBV20-1 and TRBJ1-1; D ambiguous. Trimming left V 3 bases short and J 8 bases short, with 10 bases between. Looked up from germline, CDR1 is DFQATT and CDR2 is SNEGSKA (reference sequence). There are 11 residues in the CDR3.